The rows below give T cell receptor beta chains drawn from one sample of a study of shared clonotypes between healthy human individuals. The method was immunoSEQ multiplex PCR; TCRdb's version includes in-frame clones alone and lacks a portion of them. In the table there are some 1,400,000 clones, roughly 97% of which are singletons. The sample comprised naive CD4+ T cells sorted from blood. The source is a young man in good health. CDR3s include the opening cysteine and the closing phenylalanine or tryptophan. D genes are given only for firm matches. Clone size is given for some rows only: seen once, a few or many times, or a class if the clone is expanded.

CDR3: CASSLDRSYEQYF
DNA: TGTGCCAGCAGCTTGGACAGGTCCTACGAGCAGTACTTC
size: .
J: TRBJ2-7
length: 13
V: TRBV5-4
D: .

CDR3: CASSQSSGFNEKLFF
DNA: TGTGCCAGCAGCCAATCGTCGGGGTTTAATGAAAAACTGTTTTTT
size: .
J: TRBJ1-4
length: 15
V: TRBV16
D: .

CDR3: CSVKGLNTEAFF
DNA: TGCAGCGTAAAAGGGTTGAACACTGAAGCTTTCTTT
size: .
J: TRBJ1-1
length: 12
V: TRBV29-1
D: .

CDR3: CASGASSGGDTQYF
DNA: TGCGCCAGCGGCGCCTCCTCGGGGGGAGATACGCAGTATTTT
size: .
J: TRBJ2-3
length: 14
V: TRBV5-1
D: TRBD2

CDR3: CASSLVGYHEQFF
DNA: TGTGCCAGCAGCTTAGTTGGTTACCATGAGCAGTTCTTC
size: .
J: TRBJ2-1
length: 13
V: TRBV7-9
D: .

CDR3: CASSEGPGQGSDTQYF
DNA: TGTGCCAGCAGTGAAGGGCCGGGACAGGGCTCAGATACGCAGTATTTT
size: .
J: TRBJ2-3
length: 16
V: TRBV6-1
D: TRBD1

CDR3: CASSQGGGFYEQFF
DNA: TGCGCCAGCAGCCAGGGGGGCGGGTTCTATGAGCAGTTCTTC
size: .
J: TRBJ2-1
length: 14
V: TRBV4-1
D: .

CDR3: CAWSRTEQFF
DNA: TGTGCCTGGAGTAGGACTGAGCAGTTCTTC
size: .
J: TRBJ2-1
length: 10
V: TRBV30
D: .

CDR3: CASRSELTSSYNEQFF
DNA: TGTGCCAGCCGGTCTGAACTTACTAGCTCCTACAATGAGCAGTTCTTC
size: .
J: TRBJ2-1
length: 16
V: TRBV5-4
D: .

CDR3: CAISSGQGPRSSYNEQFF
DNA: TGTGCCATCAGTAGTGGTCAGGGGCCAAGGAGCTCCTACAATGAGCAGTTCTTC
size: .
J: TRBJ2-1
length: 18
V: TRBV10-3
D: .

CDR3: CASSLGWRREPSNEQFF
DNA: TGTGCCAGCAGCTTAGGATGGCGGCGGGAGCCCAGCAATGAGCAGTTCTTC
size: .
J: TRBJ2-1
length: 17
V: TRBV13
D: TRBD2

CDR3: CASSVIPSGTRNTDTQYF
DNA: TGTGCCAGCTCGGTTATTCCTTCCGGGACACGGAACACAGATACGCAGTATTTT
size: .
J: TRBJ2-3
length: 18
V: TRBV18
D: .

CDR3: CASSLVLPGGTQYF
DNA: TGTGCCAGCAGCTTGGTTCTCCCGGGGGGTACGCAGTATTTT
size: .
J: TRBJ2-3
length: 14
V: TRBV5-6
D: TRBD2

CDR3: CASSRTPRQAGYEQYF
DNA: TGTGCCAGCTCACGGACCCCGCGGCAAGCCGGCTACGAGCAGTACTTC
size: .
J: TRBJ2-7
length: 16
V: TRBV18
D: .

CDR3: CASSDRGPDTQYF
DNA: TGCGCCAGCAGTGATCGAGGCCCAGATACGCAGTATTTT
size: .
J: TRBJ2-3
length: 13
V: TRBV10-1
D: .

CDR3: CASSFYSGLNTEAFF
DNA: TGTGCCAGCAGCTTTTACAGCGGATTGAACACTGAAGCTTTCTTT
size: .
J: TRBJ1-1
length: 15
V: TRBV9
D: .

CDR3: CASSEPPLGQGREKLFF
DNA: TGTGCCAGCAGTGAACCCCCACTGGGACAGGGTCGCGAAAAACTGTTTTTT
size: .
J: TRBJ1-4
length: 17
V: TRBV2
D: TRBD1

CDR3: CASSSPGQVAIQYF
DNA: TGTGCCAGCAGCAGCCCAGGACAGGTTGCCATTCAGTACTTC
size: .
J: TRBJ2-4
length: 14
V: TRBV9
D: TRBD1

CDR3: CASSTPTDSYEQYF
DNA: TGTGCCAGCAGTACCCCGACAGATTCCTACGAGCAGTACTTC
size: few
J: TRBJ2-7
length: 14
V: TRBV28
D: .

CDR3: CASRTFTGGLYEQYF
DNA: TGCGCCAGCAGGACTTTTACGGGAGGACTCTACGAGCAGTACTTC
size: .
J: TRBJ2-7
length: 15
V: TRBV4-1
D: TRBD2

CDR3: CASSVGGLNTEAFF
DNA: TGCGCCAGCAGCGTGGGGGGACTGAACACTGAAGCTTTCTTT
size: .
J: TRBJ1-1
length: 14
V: TRBV5-1
D: .

CDR3: CASSPDRAYYGYTF
DNA: TGTGCCAGCAGTCCGGACAGGGCCTACTATGGCTACACCTTC
size: few
J: TRBJ1-2
length: 14
V: TRBV2
D: TRBD1

CDR3: CASSPTSEHGYTF
DNA: TGTGCCAGCAGCCCTACTAGCGAACATGGCTACACCTTC
size: .
J: TRBJ1-2
length: 13
V: TRBV6-5
D: .